The clone carrying this TCR beta chain appeared a single time. The data stem from a study of control samples from healthy donors and cancer patients. Profiling relied on immunoSEQ multiplex PCR, and the TCRdb table lists in-frame clones only, not all of them. The sample consists of about 160,000 clones, 96% of them appearing once. The length of the CDR3 is 15 residues. The V and J ends lost 5 bases and 5 bases, in that order; junction bases with no gene match: 7. Germline-derived CDR1 and CDR2 are SEHNR and FQNEAQ (reference sequence). The sequenced sample was blood. The V gene is TRBV7-9, the J gene TRBJ2-2, with TRBD1 identical over 8 bases. The TCR was taken from a woman in her 30s in good health. CDR3: CASSPDRGVTGELFF. In DNA form, the CDR3 reads TGTGCCAGCAGCCCCGACAGGGGAGTGACCGGGGAGCTGTTTTTT.